The clone carrying this T cell receptor beta chain was seen many times. The antigen is unknown. This sample is drawn from a study of response to subunit inactivated influenza vaccine. Notes on the study in general: Authors suggested that a seasonal influenza vaccination recruits few new T cells each time.

The CDR3 length is 17 residues. The ends were cut back, 6 bases at V and 6 bases at J, with 27 bases in the middle. Looked up from germline, CDR1 is DFQATT and CDR2 is SNEGSKA (reference sequence). Using its own MiXCR run on the RT-PCR reads, TCRdb lists one record per CDR3 protein. The profile shows just over 300,000 distinct CDR3 sequences, 20% to 25% of them singletons. Source: PBMCs from blood, taken about 19 months after vaccination. The chain combines TRBV20-1 with TRBJ1-5, with D possibly matching TRBD1 (6 bases). The TCR was taken from a man between 50 and 69 years old who received an inactivated influenza vaccine. The CDR3 protein is CSAAAGPKVGGSQPQHF. The CDR3 bases are TGCAGTGCGGCTGCCGGGCCCAAGGTGGGGGGCAGTCAGCCCCAGCATTTT.